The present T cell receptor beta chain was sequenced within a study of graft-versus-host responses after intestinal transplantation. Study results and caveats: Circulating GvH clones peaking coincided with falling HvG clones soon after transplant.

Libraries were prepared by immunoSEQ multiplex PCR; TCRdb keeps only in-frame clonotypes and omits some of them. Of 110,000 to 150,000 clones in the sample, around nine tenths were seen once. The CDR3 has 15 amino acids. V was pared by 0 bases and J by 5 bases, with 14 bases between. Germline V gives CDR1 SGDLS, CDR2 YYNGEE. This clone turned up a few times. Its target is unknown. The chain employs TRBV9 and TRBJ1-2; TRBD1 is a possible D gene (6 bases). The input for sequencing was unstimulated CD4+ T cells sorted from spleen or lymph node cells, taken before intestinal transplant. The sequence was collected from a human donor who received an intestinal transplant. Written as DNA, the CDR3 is TGTGCCAGCAGCGTAGGCCAGGGGCCCTTATATGGCTACACCTTC. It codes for CASSVGQGPLYGYTF.